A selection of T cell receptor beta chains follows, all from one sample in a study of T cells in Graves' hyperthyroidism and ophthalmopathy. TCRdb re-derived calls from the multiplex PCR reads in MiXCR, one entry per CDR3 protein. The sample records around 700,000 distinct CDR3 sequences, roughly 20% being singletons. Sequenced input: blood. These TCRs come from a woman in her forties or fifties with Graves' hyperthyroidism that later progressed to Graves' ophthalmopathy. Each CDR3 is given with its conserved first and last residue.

CSAAGVGETQYF	TRBV20-1	TRBJ2-5
CASSFLRTGTSPGNTIYF	TRBV5-6	TRBJ1-3
CASSQDVAQSYEQYF	TRBV3-1	TRBJ2-7
CASSVEENSGALSGANVLTF	TRBV9	TRBJ2-6
CASRDPGTESYNEQFF	TRBV11-2	TRBJ2-1
CSVEAQEETQYF	TRBV29-1	TRBJ2-5
CASSQDPPGRNTEAFF	TRBV4-2	TRBJ1-1
CASTVRGNQPQHF	TRBV2	TRBJ1-5
CASSLTGVEQFF	TRBV7-8	TRBJ2-1
CSAEGEGGLEYYGYTF	TRBV20-1	TRBJ1-2
CASSLDRLISYGYTF	TRBV7-9	TRBJ1-2
CASSEQGENQPQHF	TRBV9	TRBJ1-5
CASSPIGTDHGELFF	TRBV4-1	TRBJ2-2
CASSPPGTLKNEQFF	TRBV18	TRBJ2-1
CASSEAQVAGAYNEQFF	TRBV6-1	TRBJ2-1
CASSESVGGLEDYEQYF	TRBV10-2	TRBJ2-7
CATSDSTGELFF	TRBV15	TRBJ2-2
CASNTGGGRETQYF	TRBV9	TRBJ2-5
CASSYRIAAHYEQYF	TRBV6-5	TRBJ2-7
CASSLVGYRTSRFTEAFF	TRBV5-1	TRBJ1-1
CASSQVRLGEDTIYF	TRBV3-1	TRBJ1-3
CASSLEQHTEAFF	TRBV5-1	TRBJ1-1
CASSLGALAEEKLFF	TRBV12-3/TRBV12-4	TRBJ1-4
CASSSGVSSGNTIYF	TRBV5-5	TRBJ1-3
CAWRTGVLTGELFF	TRBV30	TRBJ2-2
CAWAVWGLAGENEQFF	TRBV30	TRBJ2-1
CSVTTTGGYTEAFF	TRBV29-1	TRBJ1-1
CASTTGTSGGQETQYF	TRBV6-1	TRBJ2-5
CASSLGQSGNEQFF	TRBV7-6	TRBJ2-1
CASSEFFGTLEDYGYTF	TRBV6-1	TRBJ1-2
CASSWGTSGHDEQFF	TRBV7-7	TRBJ2-1
CAWSVLAGYTF	TRBV30	TRBJ1-2
CASSARDQSYEQYF	TRBV7-6	TRBJ2-7
CASSFRPGDTGELFF	TRBV7-3	TRBJ2-2
CASSDLGAGNEQFF	TRBV3-1	TRBJ2-1
CASSFSERNTGELFF	TRBV12-3/TRBV12-4	TRBJ2-2
CASSQDVTGRLYSNQPQHF	TRBV4-2	TRBJ1-5
CASSQGTDLGNQPQHF	TRBV3-1	TRBJ1-5
CASSVDDGMGPMNTEAFF	TRBV9	TRBJ1-1
CASSSEGNMNTEAFF	TRBV5-1	TRBJ1-1
CASSLRTPGIWETQYF	TRBV7-2	TRBJ2-5
CAWTPSRATNEKLFF	TRBV30	TRBJ1-4
CASSLSGTGDQPQHF	TRBV5-1	TRBJ1-5